This TCR beta chain stems from a study of cytomegalovirus exposure and HLA in healthy donors. Primers included in the PCR were 60 Vbeta and 13 Jbeta primers. The method was immunoSEQ multiplex PCR; TCRdb's version includes in-frame clones alone and lacks a portion of them. The sample includes about 120,000 clones, 74% seen only once; the top ten take 4%. Germline loops: CDR1 SGHAT, CDR2 FQNNGV. This CDR3 has 15 residues. The trim removed 5 bases at V and 5 bases at J, leaving 6 bases unmatched. The chain couples TRBV11-2 to TRBJ2-5; TRBD2 matches at 12 bases. This TCR derives from a man aged 40-50 years in good health and CMV-seropositive. The sequenced sample was PBMCs. This CDR3 is CASSGLAGQGETQYF. The CDR3 coding sequence is TGTGCCAGCAGCGGACTAGCGGGGCAAGGGGAGACCCAGTACTTC.